The next 13 T cell receptor beta chains were all read from a single sample in a study of T cells in Graves' hyperthyroidism and ophthalmopathy. RNA transcripts served as the template for amplifying TCR beta CDR3 regions. HTBI primers were employed in a first-round RT-PCR of the TCR CDR3. Via MiXCR, TCRdb re-called the multiplex PCR reads, giving one row per CDR3 protein. Among nearly 750,000 distinct CDR3 sequences listed, roughly a third were seen once. Sequencing was done on a sample of blood. These TCRs come from a woman aged 40 to 50 with Graves' hyperthyroidism.

There are many counts of this clonotype. V usage is TRBV7-2 and J usage is TRBJ1-6; the D gene is possibly TRBD1 (5 bases). V lost 1 base to trimming and J lost 19 bases, with 14 bases between them. The CDR3 runs 12 residues. CDR1 and CDR2 (germline): SGHTA, FQGNSA. Here the CDR3 DNA reads TGTGCCAGCAGCTTAGAATACGGGACGGTACACTTT. Amino acids: CASSLEYGTVHF.

This clonotype came up many times. The rearrangement uses TRBV25-1 and TRBJ1-2; 11 nucleotides align to TRBD1. The CDR3 covers 15 residues. Germline V gene lookup returns CDR1 MGHDK and CDR2 SYGVNS. The V segment lost 11 bases and the J segment 2 bases; nucleotides outside the gene matches: 10. CDR3 residues: CAGDLRTGGNYGYTF. For the CDR3, the DNA is TGTGCCGGAGATCTACGGACAGGGGGCAACTATGGCTACACCTTC.

V and J are TRBV19 and TRBJ1-2; D not resolved. This CDR3 region has 11 residues. With 8 bases removed from V and 4 bases from J, the gap between germline ends came to 8 bases. Germline V gene data show CDR1 as LNHDA and CDR2 as SQIVND (reference sequence). CDR3 nucleotides: TGTGCCAGTGAAGACTTCTATGGCTACACCTTC. Residues: CASEDFYGYTF. Filled out from reference TRBV19 and TRBJ1-2, the complete variable domain reads DGGITQSPKYLFRKEGQNVTLSCEQNLNHDAMYWYRQDPGQGLRLIYYSQIVNDFQKGDIAEGYSVSREKKESFPLTVTSAQKNPTAFYLCASEDFYGYTFGSGTRLTVV.

This clonotype was found many times. The chain is built from TRBV4-2 and TRBJ2-5; 10 bases are a match to TRBD2. V dropped 4 bases and J dropped 6; count of bases not matched to a gene: 11. Per germline, CDR1 LGHNA and CDR2 YNFKEQ. The CDR3 is 16 residues long. Here the CDR3 DNA reads TGTGCCAGCAGCCTCAAGGGAGCGGGAGGGCCGAAGACCCAGTACTTC. Translated: CASSLKGAGGPKTQYF.

This clonotype came up many times. The J gene is TRBJ1-5, the V gene TRBV11-2; D not certain. Per germline, CDR1 SGHAT and CDR2 FQNNGV. CDR3 length: 14 residues. V was cut by 1 base and J by 3 bases, with 7 bases left in between. The CDR3 DNA is TGTGCCAGCAGCTTAGGGGTAGACAATCAGCCCCAGCATTTT. Translation: CASSLGVDNQPQHF.

This clonotype was observed many times. The chain employs TRBV7-2 and TRBJ2-5; D not resolved. Trimming removed 1 base from V and 4 bases from J, with 13 bases in between. CDR3 length equals 15 residues. The V gene's germline CDR1 is SGHTA and CDR2 FQGNSA. The CDR3 sequence is CASSLVGVGLETQYF. CDR3 DNA sequence: TGTGCCAGCAGCTTAGTGGGTGTAGGGTTAGAGACCCAGTACTTC.

J is TRBJ1-2 and V is TRBV6-1; maybe TRBD1 (5 bases). The CDR3 has 15 amino acids. The ends were cut back, 3 bases at V and 5 bases at J, with 16 bases in the middle. In germline, CDR1 is MNHNS, CDR2 SASEGT. Here the CDR3 DNA reads TGTGCCAGCAGTGAGTCAGCCGGGGGGTTTTATGGCTACACCTTC. Amino acid sequence: CASSESAGGFYGYTF.

This clonotype showed up just a few times. The gene calls are TRBV28 and TRBJ2-7, with 8 bases that match TRBD2. The CDR3 length is 14 residues. With 5 bases clipped from V and 3 bases from J, the junction kept 6 bases outside the gene matches. Germline V lookup: CDR1 MDHEN, CDR2 SYDVKM. The CDR3: CASSVAGRHYEQYF. The CDR3 DNA is TGTGCCAGCAGTGTAGCGGGAAGACACTACGAGCAGTACTTC.

This clonotype turned up a few times. This chain uses TRBV7-3 with TRBJ2-2; either TRBD1 or TRBD2 may supply D (7 bases each). CDR3 length equals 16 residues. Trimming took 5 bases from V and 3 from J, leaving 16 bases between them. Germline V gives CDR1 SGHTA, CDR2 FQGTGA. The CDR3 loop is CASSPGGVRDTGELFF. CDR3 nucleotide sequence: TGTGCCAGCAGCCCAGGGGGGGTCAGGGACACCGGGGAGCTGTTTTTT.

This clonotype was observed once. The gene calls are TRBV29-1 and TRBJ1-1; D ambiguous. The CDR3 totals 12 residues. Germline values: CDR1 SQVTM, CDR2 ANQGSEA. Trimming took off 0 bases at V and 7 bases at J, with 9 bases between the two ends. The CDR3 DNA follows: TGCAGCGTTGAAGATGTAGGGAATGAAGCTTTCTTT. Translated, it gives CSVEDVGNEAFF.

Notes on this clonotype: A single base separates this from a much larger clone, so it may be a read error. This sequence joins TRBV24-1 and TRBJ1-5, with a possible D match to TRBD1 (5 bases). The length of the CDR3 is 17 residues. From germline, CDR1 is KGHDR and CDR2 SFDVKD. The CDR3 coding sequence is TGTGCCCGCGAACCCACATACAGACTCCGGGGCAATCAGCCCCGGCATTTT. Amino acid sequence: CAREPTYRLRGNQPRHF.

This clonotype has ten or more counts. V is TRBV4-2 and J is TRBJ1-2, with D uncertain. This CDR3 region has 14 residues. Germline V gene lookup returns CDR1 LGHNA and CDR2 YNFKEQ. V was trimmed by 0 bases and J by 4 bases, leaving 9 bases between them. The CDR3 DNA sequence: TGTGCCAGCAGCCAAGATTCCGTAAGCTATGGCTACACCTTC. This codes for CASSQDSVSYGYTF.

The V gene is TRBV10-1, the J gene TRBJ1-2, with D maybe TRBD1 (6 bases). Germline CDR1 is WNHNN and CDR2 is SYGVQD (reference sequence). V gave up 0 bases and J gave up 8 bases, with 10 bases separating them. The CDR3 totals 13 residues. CDR3 DNA: TGCGCCAGCAGTGAGTCTACAGGGAAAGGCTACACCTTC. Its protein is CASSESTGKGYTF.